These 8 T cell receptor beta chains came from one sample sequenced in a study of lung T cells in sarcoidosis with Löfgren's syndrome. MiXCR, run by TCRdb on the reads, gives a single entry per CDR3 protein. The sample includes 55,000 to 80,000 distinct CDR3 sequences, 21% seen only once; the top ten take about 2.5%. Sequencing used CD4+ T cells from PBMCs. Source of these receptors: a human donor with sarcoidosis (Löfgren's syndrome or another form), or a control subject (not recorded which).

This clonotype was counted at least ten times. The chain joins TRBV6-1 to TRBJ1-5; D remains ambiguous. Germline assignment: CDR1 MNHNS and CDR2 SASEGT. The CDR3 runs 13 residues. Trimming cost V 5 bases and J 9 bases, with 14 bases left between them. The CDR3 here is CASSSDGVRPQHF. The CDR3 bases are TGTGCCAGCAGTTCGGACGGGGTACGGCCCCAGCATTTT.

There are many counts of this clonotype. The rearrangement uses TRBV7-2 and TRBJ2-1; TRBD2 agrees at 9 bases. This CDR3 comprises 16 residues. The junction had 4 bases not matched to a gene; V was cut back by 4 bases and J by 0 bases. From germline, CDR1 is SGHTA and CDR2 FQGNSA. Written as DNA, the CDR3 is TGTGCCAGCAGCTACTTTAGCGGGGGCTCCTACAATGAGCAGTTCTTC. Translation: CASSYFSGGSYNEQFF.

The CDR3 reads CASSYAPVDTQYF. DNA of the CDR3: TGTGCCAGCAGCTATGCCCCTGTAGATACGCAGTATTTT. The chain employs TRBV7-9 and TRBJ2-3; D not certain. Germline V CDR1 and CDR2: SEHNR, FQNEAQ (reference sequence). Between the trimmed V and J ends, which lost 4 bases and 5 bases, there was a span of 10 bases. The CDR3 has 13 amino acids.

This clonotype was detected many times. The chain employs TRBV19 and TRBJ2-4; D is ambiguous. CDR1 LNHDA and CDR2 SQIVND come from the germline V gene (reference sequence). The CDR3 runs 12 residues. Trimming stripped 1 base from V and 15 bases from J, with 13 bases between. CDR3 coding DNA: TGTGCCAGTAGTATAGGAGGTAAACGGCTGTACTTC. Its translation is CASSIGGKRLYF.

This clonotype was picked up many times. This rearrangement joins TRBV6-1 to TRBJ1-1, with 9 bases identical to TRBD1. This CDR3 spans 15 amino acids. Germline lookup yields CDR1 MNHNS and CDR2 SASEGT. J gave up 0 bases and V 6 bases, and 5 bases lay outside the gene matches. The CDR3 region is CASSAGTGLNTEAFF. The CDR3 nucleotides read TGTGCCAGCAGCGCCGGGACAGGGTTGAACACTGAAGCTTTCTTT.

Details on this clonotype: One junction end does not reproduce the germline sequence, and a read error may be involved. The chain employs TRBV5-8 and TRBJ1-1; no clear D. The CDR3 runs 13 residues. Germline V gives CDR1 SGHTS, CDR2 YDEGEE. In nucleotides, the CDR3 is TGTGCCAGCAGCCCCTGGCCGGTCACTGAAGCTCTCTTT. Its translation: CASSPWPVTEALF. The full variable domain, in which reference TRBV5-8 and TRBJ1-1 provide the parts outside the CDR3, is EAGVTQSPTHLIKTRGQQATLRCSPISGHTSVYWYQQALGLGLQFLLWYDEGEERNRGNFPPRFSGRQFPNYSSELNVNALELEDSALYLCASSPWPVTEALFGQGTRLTVV.

This clonotype has ten or more counts. This rearrangement joins TRBV6-1 to TRBJ1-2; TRBD1 agrees at 7 bases. The CDR3 has 15 amino acids. After removal of 0 bases from V and 5 bases from J, the junction contained 6 bases not matched to a gene. Per germline, CDR1 MNHNS and CDR2 SASEGT. CDR3 region: CASSEALRQGYGYTF. CDR3 in DNA: TGTGCCAGCAGTGAAGCGCTTCGACAGGGTTATGGCTACACCTTC.

This clonotype showed up many times. The CDR3 reads CASSLGFRGYTDTQYF. The CDR3 DNA is TGTGCCAGCAGCTTAGGCTTTCGGGGATACACAGATACGCAGTATTTT. The chain joins TRBV7-2 to TRBJ2-3; maybe TRBD2 (5 bases). Germline V gene data show CDR1 as SGHTA and CDR2 as FQGNSA. V was trimmed by 1 base and J by 2 bases, leaving 13 bases between them. CDR3 length: 16 amino acids.